This T cell receptor (beta chain) was recorded in a study of blood T cell repertoires in COVID-19 (dated by TCRdb to 2018 to 2020). General notes on the study: Samples from collaborators originated in the United States, Italy and Spain and spanned both the acute and convalescent phases of COVID-19. A freely available public database, intended as a resource for researchers studying the immune response to SARS-CoV-2, is where the repertoires were released. The material from the prospective study consisted of cDNA or gDNA derived from T cells, B-cell-depleted T cells, or PBMCs. Nearly every sample came with metadata listing a de-identified subject ID, COVID-19 status, age in years and sex. The dataset comprised deeply sampled blood TCRbeta repertoires from subjects exposed to, actively infected with, or recovered from COVID-19. Where available, HLA class I and class II types were taken from metadata supplied by the sample provider and were not determined by assay-based typing. Samples were obtained from the ongoing ImmuneRACE study (first 160 participants) and from 1,254 subjects provided by 6 global collaborators.

Worth noting for this clone: It lacks a known antigen. No much larger clone exists at a distance of one base, and base qualities are not known.

Whole blood was collected in K2EDTA tubes by collaborating institutions according to the institutions' own protocols. For TCRbeta analysis, collaborators shipped samples as frozen whole blood, isolated PBMCs, or DNA extracted from either of those sample types. The full study reports these points: Clinical and demographic metadata were provided uncurated, with the amount varying by source and participant.

From a lookup of the germline V gene, CDR1 and CDR2 are SNHLY and FYNNEI. At the junction V is shortened by 6 bases and J by 1 base, with 9 bases in between. Inclusive of the bounding cysteine and phenylalanine, the CDR3 is 14 residues long. Only the CDR3 part of the read is kept: 42 bases, read in frame from the first base. The immunoSEQ Assay, a bias-controlled multiplex PCR, was used to amplify TCRbeta CDR3 regions from genomic DNA. In the original analysis: Nucleated cell counts per sample were estimated from amplification of reference gene primers within the assay. To quantify the absolute abundance of each unique TCRbeta CDR3 rearrangement, sequence reads were collapsed and filtered. Productive Simpson clonality was computed per sample as the square root of Simpson's diversity index over productive rearrangements. As stored in TCRdb, this immuneACCESS dataset retains in-frame rearrangements with V and J assigned. A fraction of the clones does not appear; measured against another copy, unresolved V genes explain less than half of the discrepancy, and the remainder lacks a known reason. V and J calls plus clone size are reproduced from that table; the DNA served to infer D and trimming. This sample is represented by more than 140,000 clones; around nine tenths of them were singletons. The ten largest account for 1.5% to 1.9% of the sample.

The receptor's source is a woman aged 60-75 years with acute or convalescent COVID-19. The sequence is built from TRBV2 and TRBJ2-2; TRBD1 could be the D gene, as 5 bases match. Sequenced: peripheral blood. The CDR3 region: CASSWQGNTGELFF. The bases read TGTGCCAGCAGCTGGCAGGGGAACACCGGGGAGCTGTTTTTT.